This T cell receptor beta chain was observed in a study of blood T cells in healthy people across ages. Study information: Per every two T cells, about one barcoded beta molecule was captured by template switching.

General study results and limits: Measured against age, TCR beta diversity per million T cells decreased in a roughly linear manner.

The CDR3 has 13 amino acids. The V and J ends lost 6 bases and 5 bases respectively, with 11 bases between them. Germline V gives CDR1 MNHEY, CDR2 SVGEGT. Donors were systemically healthy Caucasian individuals from Russia aged roughly 6 to 100 years. Approximately 9.7 milliliters was the volume of peripheral blood drawn from each donor. This clonotype was counted between two and nine times. Its specificity is not known. PCR was performed a second time for 7 to 11 cycles using a sample-barcoded 5' primer and a J-beta primer mix. TCRdb fed the 5' RACE reads into MiXCR, producing one record per CDR3 protein. There are 1 million to 1.2 million distinct CDR3 sequences in the sample; more than 30% occur only once, and roughly 13% lies in the top ten.

The sequence came from a young man in good health. V is TRBV6-2 or TRBV6-3 and J is TRBJ2-4; D is undetermined. Sequences were obtained from blood. The CDR3 protein is CASSSGFQNIQYF. CDR3 nucleotide sequence: TGTGCCAGCAGCTCAGGTTTCCAAAACATTCAGTACTTC.